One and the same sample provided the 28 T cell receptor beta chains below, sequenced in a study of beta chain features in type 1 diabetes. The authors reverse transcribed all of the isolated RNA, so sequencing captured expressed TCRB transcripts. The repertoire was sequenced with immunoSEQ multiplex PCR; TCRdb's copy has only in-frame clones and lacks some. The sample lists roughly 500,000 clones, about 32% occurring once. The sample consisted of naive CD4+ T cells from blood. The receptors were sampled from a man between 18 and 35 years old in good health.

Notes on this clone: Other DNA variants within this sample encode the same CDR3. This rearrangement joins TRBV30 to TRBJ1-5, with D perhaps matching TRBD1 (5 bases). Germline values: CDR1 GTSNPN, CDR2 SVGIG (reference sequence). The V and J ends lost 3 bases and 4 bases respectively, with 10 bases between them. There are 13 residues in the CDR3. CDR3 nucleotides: TGTGCCTGGAGGCAGGGAAATAATCAGCCCCAGCATTTT. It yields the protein CAWRQGNNQPQHF.

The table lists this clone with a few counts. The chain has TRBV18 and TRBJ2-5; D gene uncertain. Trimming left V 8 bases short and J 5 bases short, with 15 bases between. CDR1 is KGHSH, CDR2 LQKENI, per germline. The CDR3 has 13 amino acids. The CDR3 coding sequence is TGTGCCAGCGCCCCGGTTGCCCTGGAGACCCAGTACTTC. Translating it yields CASAPVALETQYF.

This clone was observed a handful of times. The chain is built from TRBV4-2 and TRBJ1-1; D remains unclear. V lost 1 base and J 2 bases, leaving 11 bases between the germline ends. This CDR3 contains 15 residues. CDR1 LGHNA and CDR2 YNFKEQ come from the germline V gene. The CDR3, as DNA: TGTGCCAGCAGCCAAGGAACGACGGATAACACTGAAGCTTTCTTT. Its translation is CASSQGTTDNTEAFF.

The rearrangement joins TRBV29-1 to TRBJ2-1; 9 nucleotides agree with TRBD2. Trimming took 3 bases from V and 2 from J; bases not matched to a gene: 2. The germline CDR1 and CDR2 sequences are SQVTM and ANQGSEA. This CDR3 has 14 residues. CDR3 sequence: CSVDVAGAYNEQFF. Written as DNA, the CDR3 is TGCAGCGTTGACGTAGCGGGAGCCTACAATGAGCAGTTCTTC.

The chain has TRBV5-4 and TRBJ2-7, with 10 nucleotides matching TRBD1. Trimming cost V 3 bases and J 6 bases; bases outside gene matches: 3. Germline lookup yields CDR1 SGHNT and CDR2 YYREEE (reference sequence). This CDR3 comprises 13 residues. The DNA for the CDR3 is TGTGCCAGCAGCTCGCGACAGGGGGCCGAGCAGTACTTC. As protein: CASSSRQGAEQYF.

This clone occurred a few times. The CDR3: CASSQGTLEIYNEQFF. CDR3 DNA sequence: TGTGCCAGCAGCCAAGGAACACTAGAAATTTACAATGAGCAGTTCTTC. J is TRBJ2-1 and V is TRBV4-2, with a possible D match to TRBD2 (5 bases). Germline assignment: CDR1 LGHNA and CDR2 YNFKEQ. This CDR3 has 16 residues. V lost 1 base to trimming and J lost 4 bases, with 14 bases between them.

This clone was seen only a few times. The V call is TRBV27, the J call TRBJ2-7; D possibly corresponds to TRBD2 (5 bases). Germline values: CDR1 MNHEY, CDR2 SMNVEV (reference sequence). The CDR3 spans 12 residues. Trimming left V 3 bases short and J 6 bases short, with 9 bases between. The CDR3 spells CASSLLAGEQYF. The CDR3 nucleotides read TGTGCCAGCAGTTTGCTAGCAGGCGAGCAGTACTTC.

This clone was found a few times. The CDR3 DNA reads as TGTGCCAGCTCGGGGGGAGGAAGAGAAAAACTGTTTTTT. This encodes CASSGGGREKLFF. The chain uses TRBV6-5 and TRBJ1-4, with D maybe TRBD1 (5 bases). The germline CDR1 and CDR2 sequences are MNHEY and SVGAGI. This CDR3 is 13 amino acids long. V dropped 8 bases and J dropped 8 bases, with 15 bases sitting between them.

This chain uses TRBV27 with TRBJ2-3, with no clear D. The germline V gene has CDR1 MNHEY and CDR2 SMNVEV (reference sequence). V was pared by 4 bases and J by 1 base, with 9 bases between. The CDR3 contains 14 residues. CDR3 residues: CASSSDSRTDTQYF. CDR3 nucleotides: TGTGCCAGCAGTTCCGACTCCCGCACAGATACGCAGTATTTT.

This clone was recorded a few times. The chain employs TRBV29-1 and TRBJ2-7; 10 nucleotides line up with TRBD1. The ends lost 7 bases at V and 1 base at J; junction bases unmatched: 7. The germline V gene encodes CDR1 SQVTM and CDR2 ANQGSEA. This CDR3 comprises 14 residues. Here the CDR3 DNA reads TGCAGCGGCGCGGGACAGGGGATGTCCTACGAGCAGTACTTC. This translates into CSGAGQGMSYEQYF.

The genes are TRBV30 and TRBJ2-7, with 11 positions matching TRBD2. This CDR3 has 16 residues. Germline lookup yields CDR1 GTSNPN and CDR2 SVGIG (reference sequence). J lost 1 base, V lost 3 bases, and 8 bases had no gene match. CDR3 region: CAWSGQLAGVSYEQYF. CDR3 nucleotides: TGTGCCTGGAGCGGCCAACTAGCGGGAGTTTCCTACGAGCAGTACTTC.

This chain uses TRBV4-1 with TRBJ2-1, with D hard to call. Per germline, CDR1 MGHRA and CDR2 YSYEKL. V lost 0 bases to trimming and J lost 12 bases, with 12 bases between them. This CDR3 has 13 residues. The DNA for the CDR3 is TGCGCCAGCAGCCAAGAACCCGTGCAGGTGCAGTTCTTC. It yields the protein CASSQEPVQVQFF.

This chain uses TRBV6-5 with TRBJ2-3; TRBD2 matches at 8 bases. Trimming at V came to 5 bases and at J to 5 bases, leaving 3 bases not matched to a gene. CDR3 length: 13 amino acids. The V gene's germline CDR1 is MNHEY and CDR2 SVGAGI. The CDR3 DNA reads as TGTGCCAGCAGTCGGCTAGCGGGAGATACGCAGTATTTT. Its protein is CASSRLAGDTQYF.

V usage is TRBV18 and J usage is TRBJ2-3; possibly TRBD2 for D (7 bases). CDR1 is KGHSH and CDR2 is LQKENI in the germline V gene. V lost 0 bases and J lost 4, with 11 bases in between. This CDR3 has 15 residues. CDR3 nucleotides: TGTGCCAGCTCACCACCGGGCGGGGGCCCAGATACGCAGTATTTT. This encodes CASSPPGGGPDTQYF.

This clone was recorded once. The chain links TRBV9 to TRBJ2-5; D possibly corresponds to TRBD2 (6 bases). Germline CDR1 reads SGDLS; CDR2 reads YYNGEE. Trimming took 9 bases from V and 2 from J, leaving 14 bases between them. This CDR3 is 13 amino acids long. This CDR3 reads CATLRELQETQYF. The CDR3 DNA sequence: TGTGCCACCCTTCGGGAGTTACAAGAGACCCAGTACTTC.

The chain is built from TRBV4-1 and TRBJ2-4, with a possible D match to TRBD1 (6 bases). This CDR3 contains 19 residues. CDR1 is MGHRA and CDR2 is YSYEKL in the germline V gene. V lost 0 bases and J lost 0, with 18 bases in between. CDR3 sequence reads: CASSQEPGHQTLAKNIQYF. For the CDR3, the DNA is TGCGCCAGCAGCCAAGAGCCGGGACATCAAACCCTAGCCAAAAACATTCAGTACTTC.

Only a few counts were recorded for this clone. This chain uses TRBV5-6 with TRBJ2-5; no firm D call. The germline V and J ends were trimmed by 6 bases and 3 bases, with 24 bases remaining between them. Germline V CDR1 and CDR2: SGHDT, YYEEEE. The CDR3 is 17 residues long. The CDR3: CASTKVHGPMTEETQYF. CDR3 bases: TGTGCCAGCACCAAGGTCCACGGACCGATGACCGAAGAGACCCAGTACTTC.

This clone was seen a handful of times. The CDR3 DNA is TGCAGCGTTGTAGGTAGCGGGAGCTCCTACGAGCAGTACTTC. Translation: CSVVGSGSSYEQYF. V usage is TRBV29-1 and J usage is TRBJ2-5; 9 bases are shared with TRBD2. Matching the DNA end better, TRBJ2-7 makes the J call doubtful. Germline assignment: CDR1 SQVTM and CDR2 ANQGSEA. The CDR3 is 14 amino acids.

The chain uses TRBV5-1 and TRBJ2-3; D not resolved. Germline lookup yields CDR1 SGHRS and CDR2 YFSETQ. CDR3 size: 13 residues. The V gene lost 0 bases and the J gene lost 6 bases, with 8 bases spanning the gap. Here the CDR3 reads CASSLAVRDTQYF. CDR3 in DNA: TGCGCCAGCAGCTTGGCGGTGAGGGATACGCAGTATTTT.

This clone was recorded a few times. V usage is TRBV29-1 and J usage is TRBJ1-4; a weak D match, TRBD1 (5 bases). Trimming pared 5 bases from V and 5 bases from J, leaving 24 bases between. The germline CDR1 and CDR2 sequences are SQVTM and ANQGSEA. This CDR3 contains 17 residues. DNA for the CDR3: TGCAGCGTTTCACAGGACCAAAGCAACTTGTGGAATGAAAAACTGTTTTTT. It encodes CSVSQDQSNLWNEKLFF.

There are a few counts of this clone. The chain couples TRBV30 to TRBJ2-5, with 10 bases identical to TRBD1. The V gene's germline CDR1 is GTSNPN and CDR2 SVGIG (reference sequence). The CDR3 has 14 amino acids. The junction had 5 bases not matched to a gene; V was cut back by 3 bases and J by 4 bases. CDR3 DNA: TGTGCCTGGAGCGCGACAGGGGGCCGAGAGACCCAGTACTTC. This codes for CAWSATGGRETQYF.

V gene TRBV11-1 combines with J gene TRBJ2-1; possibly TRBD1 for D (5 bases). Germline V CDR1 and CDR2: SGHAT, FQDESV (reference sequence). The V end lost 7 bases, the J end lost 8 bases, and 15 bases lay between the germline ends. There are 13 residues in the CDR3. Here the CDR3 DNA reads TGTGCCAGCACCGACAGAAGGGATGATGAGCAGTTCTTC. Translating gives CASTDRRDDEQFF. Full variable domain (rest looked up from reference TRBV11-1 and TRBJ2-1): EAEVAQSPRYKITEKSQAVAFWCDPISGHATLYWYRQILGQGPELLVQFQDESVVDDSQLPKDRFSAERLKGVDSTLKIQPAELGDSAMYLCASTDRRDDEQFFGPGTRLTVL.

The CDR3 region has the DNA TGTGCCAGCAGTGAATACGGCCGGCTCGATACGCAGTATTTT. It is translated as CASSEYGRLDTQYF. V usage is TRBV25-1 and J usage is TRBJ2-3; D is ambiguous. Trimming took 0 bases from V and 6 from J, leaving 10 bases between them. Germline CDR1 is MGHDK and CDR2 is SYGVNS. The CDR3 length is 14 residues.

In nucleotides, the CDR3 is TGTGCCAGCAGCTTCTCCTGGGACTATCCATCCTACGAGCAGTACTTC. This encodes CASSFSWDYPSYEQYF. J is TRBJ2-7 and V is TRBV28; 7 bases fit TRBD2. This CDR3 comprises 16 residues. J gave up 1 base and V 6 bases, and 12 bases lay outside the gene matches. Germline CDR1 MDHEN, CDR2 SYDVKM.

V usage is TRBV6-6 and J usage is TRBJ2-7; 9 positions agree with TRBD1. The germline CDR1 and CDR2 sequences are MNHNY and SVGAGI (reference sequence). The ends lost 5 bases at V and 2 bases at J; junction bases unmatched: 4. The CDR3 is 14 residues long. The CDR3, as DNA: TGTGCCAGCAGTACCCGACAGGGGGCCTACGAGCAGTACTTC. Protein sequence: CASSTRQGAYEQYF.

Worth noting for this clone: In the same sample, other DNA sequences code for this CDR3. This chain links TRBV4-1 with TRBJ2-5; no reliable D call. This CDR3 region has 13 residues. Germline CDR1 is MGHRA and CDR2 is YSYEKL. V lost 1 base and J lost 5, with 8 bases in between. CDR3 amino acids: CASSQVAGETQYF. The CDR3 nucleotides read TGCGCCAGCAGCCAAGTCGCCGGGGAGACCCAGTACTTC.

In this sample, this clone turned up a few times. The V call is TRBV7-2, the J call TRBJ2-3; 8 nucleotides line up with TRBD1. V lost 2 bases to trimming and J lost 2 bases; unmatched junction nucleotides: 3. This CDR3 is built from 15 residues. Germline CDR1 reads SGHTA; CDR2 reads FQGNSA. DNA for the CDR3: TGTGCCAGCAGCTTAAACAGGGGGGCCACAGATACGCAGTATTTT. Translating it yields CASSLNRGATDTQYF.

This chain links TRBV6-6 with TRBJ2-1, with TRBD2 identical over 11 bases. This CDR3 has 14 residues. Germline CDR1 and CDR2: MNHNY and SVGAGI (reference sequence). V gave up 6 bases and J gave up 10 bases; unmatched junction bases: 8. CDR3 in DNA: TGTGCCAGCAGCCTACTTCGACTAGCGGGGGAGCAGTTCTTC. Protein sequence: CASSLLRLAGEQFF.